What follows describes a single TCR beta chain. The target antigen is unknown. Each CDR3 protein is one row after TCRdb ran MiXCR on the reads. This table holds some 940,000 distinct CDR3 sequences, around a third found once. This record belongs to a study of T cell repertoires in cytomegalovirus infection. Study-wide results and caveats: In two of eight donors, the top clonotype was HLA-C-restricted CMV-specific. Cumulative public TCR beta family frequency identified carriers of CMV plus the relevant HLA.

The CDR3 is made up of 14 amino acids. CDR1 and CDR2 from the germline V gene are MGHDK and SYGVNS. Between the trimmed V and J ends, which lost 1 base and 7 bases, there was a span of 13 bases. Here the sequenced sample was cultured CD8+ T cells from PBMCs, taken from culture after CMV antigen stimulation. This sequence joins TRBV25-1 and TRBJ1-2, with D tentatively TRBD1 (5 bases). The source is a human donor in good health (CMV status not recorded). Some clones in this sample may be carry-over from other donors' samples. The CDR3 DNA reads as TGTGCCAGCAGTGAATTTTTCGGGGGACTTGGCTACACCTTC. The encoded protein is CASSEFFGGLGYTF.